This T cell receptor beta chain was captured by sequencing in a study of T cells in localized non-small cell lung cancer. Profiling relied on immunoSEQ multiplex PCR, and the TCRdb table lists in-frame clones only, not all of them. Altogether fewer than 95,000 clones are present, approximately 91% being singletons, with the ten largest covering roughly 4%. Per the germline V gene, CDR1 is KGHSH and CDR2 is LQKENI. V was shortened by 4 bases and J by 7 bases, with 19 bases between the two germline ends. The CDR3 is made up of 15 amino acids. This rearrangement joins TRBV18 to TRBJ1-1; no clear D. The material was PBMCs, obtained before any cancer treatment. This clonotype was sampled from a woman aged 40-69 years with stage II squamous cell lung carcinoma. The CDR3 nucleotides read TGTGCCAGCTCACTGGACTATCGGTTGGGCGATGAAGCTTTCTTT. Translation: CASSLDYRLGDEAFF.